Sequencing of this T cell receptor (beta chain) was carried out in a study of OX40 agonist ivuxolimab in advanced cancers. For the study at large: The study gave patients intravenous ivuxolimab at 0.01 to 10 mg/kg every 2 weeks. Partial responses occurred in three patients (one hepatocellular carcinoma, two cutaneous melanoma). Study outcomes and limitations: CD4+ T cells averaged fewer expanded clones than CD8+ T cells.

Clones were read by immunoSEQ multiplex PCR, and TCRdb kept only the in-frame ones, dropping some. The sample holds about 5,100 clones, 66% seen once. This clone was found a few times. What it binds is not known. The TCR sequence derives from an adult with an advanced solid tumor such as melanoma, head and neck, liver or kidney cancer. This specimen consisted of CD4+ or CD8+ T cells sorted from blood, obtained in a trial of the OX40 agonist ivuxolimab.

CDR3 region: CASSLDSSAGYEQYF. The CDR3 DNA sequence: TGTGCCAGCAGCTTAGATTCTTCGGCAGGCTACGAGCAGTACTTC. This chain joins TRBV7-6 and TRBJ2-7; D is unresolved. Germline V gives CDR1 SGHVS, CDR2 FNYEAQ. The ends were cut back, 1 base at V and 3 bases at J, with 13 bases in the middle. This CDR3 contains 15 residues.